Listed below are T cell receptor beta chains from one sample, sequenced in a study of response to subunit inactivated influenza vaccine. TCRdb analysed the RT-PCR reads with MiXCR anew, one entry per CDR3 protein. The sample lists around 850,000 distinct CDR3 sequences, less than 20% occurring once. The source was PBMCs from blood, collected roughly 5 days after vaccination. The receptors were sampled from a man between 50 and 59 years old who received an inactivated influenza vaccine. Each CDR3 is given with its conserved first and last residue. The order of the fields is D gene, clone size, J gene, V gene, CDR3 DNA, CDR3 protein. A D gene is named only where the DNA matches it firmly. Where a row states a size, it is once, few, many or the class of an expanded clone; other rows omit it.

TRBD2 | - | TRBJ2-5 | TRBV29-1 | TGCAGCGTTGTCCTGCGGGGGGGAATGGGAAAGACCCAGTACTTC | CSVVLRGGMGKTQYF
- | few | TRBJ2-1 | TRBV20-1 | TGCAGTGCTCCTAGTATTACCAAAGACAATGAGCAGTTCTTC | CSAPSITKDNEQFF
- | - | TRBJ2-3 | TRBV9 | TGTGCCAGCAGCGTAGTTAGCAGCACAGATACGCAGTATTTT | CASSVVSSTDTQYF
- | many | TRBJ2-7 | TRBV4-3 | TGCGCCAGCAGCCAGAGGGCAGGGATAACCTACGAGCAGTACTTC | CASSQRAGITYEQYF
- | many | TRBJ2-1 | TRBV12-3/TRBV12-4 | TGTGCCAGCAGTAGGGTAGGGTCTCCCAATGAGCAGTTCTTC | CASSRVGSPNEQFF
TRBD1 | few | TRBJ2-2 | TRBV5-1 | TGCGCCAGCAGCTTGACAGGGGGCGTCACCGGGGAGCTGTTTTTT | CASSLTGGVTGELFF
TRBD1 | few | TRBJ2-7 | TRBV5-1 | TGCGCCAGCAGCTGGGGGGACAGGCGCGAGCAGTACTTC | CASSWGDRREQYF
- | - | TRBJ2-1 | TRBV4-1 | TGCGCCAGCAGACCGTTTCCCAGATCCGGGACTGCGGACAATGAGCAGTTCTTC | CASRPFPRSGTADNEQFF
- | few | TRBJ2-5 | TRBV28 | TGTGCCAGCAGTCTCCCGAAGCAAGAGACCCAGTACTTC | CASSLPKQETQYF
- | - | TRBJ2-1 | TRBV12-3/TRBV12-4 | TGTGCCAGCAGCCAGCTGGCAGGGTTTGGGAATGAGCAGTTCTTC | CASSQLAGFGNEQFF
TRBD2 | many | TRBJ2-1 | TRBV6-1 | TGTGCCAGCATAAAACTAGCGGGGGGGCCGGGTGAGCAGTTCTTC | CASIKLAGGPGEQFF
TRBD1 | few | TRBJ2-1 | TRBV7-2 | TGTGCCAGCAGCTTTTCCGGGGTTTCAGGGGGTGAGCAGTTCTTC | CASSFSGVSGGEQFF
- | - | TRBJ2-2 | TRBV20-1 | TGCAGTGCTCGCCGGGACCTCGGGGAGCTGTTTTTT | CSARRDLGELFF
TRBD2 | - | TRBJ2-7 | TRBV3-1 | TGTGCCAGCAGCCAAGGCGGGGGGGTCGAGCAGTACTTC | CASSQGGGVEQYF
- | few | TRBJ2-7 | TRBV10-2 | TGCGCCAGCAGTGAGGTAGTCTCCTACGAGCAGTACTTC | CASSEVVSYEQYF
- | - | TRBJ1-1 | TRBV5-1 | TGCGCCAGCAGCTTGGCCGAAGGGGCCCCGAGCACTGAAGCTTTCTTT | CASSLAEGAPSTEAFF
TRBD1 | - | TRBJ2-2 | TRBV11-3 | TGTGCCAGCAGCTTAGATCCAACAGGGGCCGGGGAGCTGTTTTTT | CASSLDPTGAGELFF
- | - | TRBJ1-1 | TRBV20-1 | TGCAGTGCTAGAGCAGGGCACACTGAAGCTTTCTTT | CSARAGHTEAFF
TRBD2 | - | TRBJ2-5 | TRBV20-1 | TGCAGTGCTAGAGGCGGGGGAATGGGAGAGACCCAGTACTTC | CSARGGGMGETQYF
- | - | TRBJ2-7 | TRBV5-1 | TGCGCCAGCAGCTTGGGGAACTATGGGACTCCGCACTCCTACGAGCAGTACTTC | CASSLGNYGTPHSYEQYF
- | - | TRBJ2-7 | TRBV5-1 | TGCGCCAGCAGCCCGGACAGCCGGACCCACGAGCAGTACTTC | CASSPDSRTHEQYF
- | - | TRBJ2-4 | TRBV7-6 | TGTGCCAGCAGCTTAGCCGTGGGATTCAACATTCAGTACTTC | CASSLAVGFNIQYF
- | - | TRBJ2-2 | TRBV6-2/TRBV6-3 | TGTGCCAGCAGTAGCGGGGACAGTTGGTACACCGGGGAGCTGTTTTTT | CASSSGDSWYTGELFF
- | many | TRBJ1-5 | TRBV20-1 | TGCAGTGCTAGAGAGACTAGCAATCAGCCCCAGCATTTT | CSARETSNQPQHF
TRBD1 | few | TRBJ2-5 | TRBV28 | TGTGCCAGCAAACAAGGGGGCACCCAAGAGACCCAGTACTTC | CASKQGGTQETQYF
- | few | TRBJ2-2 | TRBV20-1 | TGCAGTGCTAGAGATTTGACAGGAGCCTTGGGGGCCGGGGAGCTGTTTTTT | CSARDLTGALGAGELFF
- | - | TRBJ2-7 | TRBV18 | TGTGCCAGCTCATCGCCGGGGCTCTTCTCCTACGAGCAGTACTTC | CASSSPGLFSYEQYF
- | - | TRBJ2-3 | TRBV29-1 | TGCAGCGTTGAACGTTGGGCGGGGGCCGGGACAGATACGCAGTATTTT | CSVERWAGAGTDTQYF
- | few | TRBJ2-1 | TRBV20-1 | TGCAGTGCTAGACGCGAGACTACTGACAATGAGCAGTTCTTC | CSARRETTDNEQFF
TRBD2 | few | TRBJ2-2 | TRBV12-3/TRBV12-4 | TGTGCCAGCAGCTCACTAGCGGTGCTGGGGTCCGGGGAGCTGTTTTTT | CASSSLAVLGSGELFF
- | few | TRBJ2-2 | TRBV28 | TGTGCCAGCAGTTTATGGGGGTCCAGTGAGACCGGGGAGCTGTTTTTT | CASSLWGSSETGELFF
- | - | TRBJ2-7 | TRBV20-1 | TGCAGTGCTAGGAGGGTTACCTACGAGCAGTACTTC | CSARRVTYEQYF
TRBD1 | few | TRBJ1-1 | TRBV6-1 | TGTGCCAGCCTCCACTACAAGACAGGGGAAGCTTTCTTT | CASLHYKTGEAFF
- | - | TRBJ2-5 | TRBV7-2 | TGTGCCAGCAGCTTAGCTGGAGGGGTGAGGGGAGAGACCCAGTACTTC | CASSLAGGVRGETQYF
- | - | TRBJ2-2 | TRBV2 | TGTGCCAGCAGGGCCGGGACTCTTACCGGGGAGCTGTTTTTT | CASRAGTLTGELFF
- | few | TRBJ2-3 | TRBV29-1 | TGCAGCGTTCAATCAGAAACTAGCACAGATACGCAGTATTTT | CSVQSETSTDTQYF
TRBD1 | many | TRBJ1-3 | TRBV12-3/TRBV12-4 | TGTGCCAGCAGGGAGACAGGGAGAAACACCATATATTTT | CASRETGRNTIYF